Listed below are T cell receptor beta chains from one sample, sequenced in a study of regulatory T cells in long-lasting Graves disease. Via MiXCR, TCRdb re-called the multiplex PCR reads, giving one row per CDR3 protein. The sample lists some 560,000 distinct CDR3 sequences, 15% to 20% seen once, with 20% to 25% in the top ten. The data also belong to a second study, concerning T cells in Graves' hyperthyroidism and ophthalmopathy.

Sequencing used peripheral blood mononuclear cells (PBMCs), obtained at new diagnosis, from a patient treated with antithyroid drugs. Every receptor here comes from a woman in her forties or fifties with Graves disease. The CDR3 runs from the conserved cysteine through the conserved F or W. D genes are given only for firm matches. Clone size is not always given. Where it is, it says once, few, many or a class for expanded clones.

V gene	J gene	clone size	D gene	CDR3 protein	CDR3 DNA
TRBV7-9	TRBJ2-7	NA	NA	CASSLGGYRAYEQYF	TGTGCCAGCAGCTTAGGAGGGTACAGGGCCTACGAGCAGTACTTC
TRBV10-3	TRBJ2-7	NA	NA	CAISISDSYEQYF	TGTGCCATCAGTATTTCAGATTCCTACGAGCAGTACTTC
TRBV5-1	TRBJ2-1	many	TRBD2	CASKERGANRNEQFF	TGCGCCAGCAAAGAGCGGGGGGCTAATCGTAATGAGCAGTTCTTC
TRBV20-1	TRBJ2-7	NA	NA	CSARDRISGGATYEQYF	TGCAGTGCTAGAGATCGAATAAGTGGGGGGGCTACCTACGAGCAGTACTTC
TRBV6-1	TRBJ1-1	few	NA	CASIGGPNTEAFF	TGTGCCAGCATCGGGGGACCGAACACTGAAGCTTTCTTT
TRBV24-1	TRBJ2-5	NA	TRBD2	CATSDPGTSGGAPPETQYF	TGTGCCACCAGTGACCCCGGGACTAGCGGGGGGGCCCCTCCGGAGACCCAGTACTTC
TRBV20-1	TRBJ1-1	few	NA	CSAPDLPLPGTEAFF	TGCAGTGCTCCCGACCTGCCCCTTCCCGGCACTGAAGCTTTCTTT
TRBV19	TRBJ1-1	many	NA	CASRRNTEAFF	TGTGCCAGTAGACGGAACACTGAAGCTTTCTTT
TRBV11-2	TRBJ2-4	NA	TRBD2	CASSPTSGKNIQYF	TGTGCCAGCAGTCCGACTAGCGGGAAAAACATTCAGTACTTC
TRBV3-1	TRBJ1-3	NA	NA	CASSPGTWGNTIYF	TGTGCCAGCAGTCCTGGAACATGGGGAAACACCATATATTTT
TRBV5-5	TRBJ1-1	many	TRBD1	CASSSTGTTLAFF	TGTGCCAGCAGCTCGACAGGGACTACGTTGGCTTTCTTT
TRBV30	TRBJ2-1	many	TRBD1	CALTTQQGAYNEQFF	TGTGCCTTAACAACACAACAGGGGGCCTACAATGAGCAGTTCTTC